This T cell receptor (beta chain) is from a study of cytomegalovirus exposure and HLA in healthy donors (dated by TCRdb to about 2017). Regarding the research as a whole: The 500 to 700 repertoires of the first cohort and the 95 to 150 validation repertoires were produced on the same platform, according to a later analysis. The study aimed to test whether signatures of past pathogen exposure could be identified by cataloging public T cell receptors. Besides the first cohort of 550 to 750 subjects, a separate validation cohort made up of 120 or so different subjects was used. To predict cytomegalovirus infection status, the study combined high-throughput TCR immunosequencing, statistical association of individual TCRs with disease status, and machine learning.

The method behind the library was the immunoSEQ multiplex PCR assay. The authors' pipeline ran thus. A statistical classification framework was built to diagnose cytomegalovirus status from the catalog of TCR beta chain sequences. TCRdb holds this immuneACCESS table with in-frame rearrangements only. Some clones are missing; in checked studies, unresolved V genes explain under half, and the rest has no known cause. The V and J calls and clone size come from that table; D and trimming were worked out from the DNA. The sample table contains some 150,000 clones; only one count was recorded for roughly nine tenths of them. The top ten clones comprise more than 2.5% of the sample. On this clone itself: The clone's antigen remains unknown. Base-call qualities are not available, and no considerably larger clone is one nucleotide away.

The study at large found these results: A later analysis found that TCRs clustered in the first cohort also tended to co-occur in the 120 validation repertoires, with 94% of cluster scores above 0. The authors suggested that the approach could potentially be generalized to other disease states and immunological phenotypes. Most TCR sequences were observed very rarely across donors, whereas some public TCRs were present in many individuals. Three of the identified cytomegalovirus-associated TCR beta chains were confirmed in vitro to be specific for cytomegalovirus antigens. The study listed 170 or so TCR beta chains as associated with cytomegalovirus. A later analysis had no HLA typing for the validation cohort, so co-occurrence there was scored across all 120 or so repertoires. The classifier was reported to diagnose cytomegalovirus status with high specificity and sensitivity in both the original and validation cohorts.

Separate from the roughly 660-subject first cohort, the validation cohort of around 130 subjects was the group to which the donors belonged. Looking up the germline V gene (reference sequence) yields CDR1 SEHNR and CDR2 FQNEAQ. The CDR3 spans 12 residues, from the cysteine through the phenylalanine. The only DNA kept is the CDR3, 36 bases in frame from the first base. The trim is 5 bases for V and 7 bases for J, with a gap of 12 bases between the germline ends. The sequenced sample was PBMCs. The chain is assembled from TRBV7-9 and TRBJ2-7, with the D gene not confidently named. The sequence came from a woman younger than 35 in good health and CMV-seropositive. The CDR3 region has the sequence CASSPRSREQYF. In nucleotide form, the sequence is TGTGCCAGCAGCCCCCGTAGCCGGGAGCAGTACTTC.